Below, 27 T cell receptor beta chains from the same sample are listed, as sequenced in a study of T cells generated in artificial thymic organoids. Semi-nested PCR with reverse primers in the TRAC or TRBC constant regions amplified each chain separately. TCRdb re-derived calls from the 5' RACE reads in MiXCR, one entry per CDR3 protein. This table holds approximately 5,100 distinct CDR3 sequences, 32% found once. The sequencing input was naive CD8+ T cells from blood. Subset: CD3+TCRalphabeta+CD8SP T cells; for blood, CD45RO-CCR7+ naive CD8+ T cells. Receptor source: a human donor who gave cord blood stem cells for thymic organoid culture, a cardiac surgery patient who gave postnatal thymus, or a blood donor (not recorded which).

By share of the sample, this clonotype is medium-sized (0.01 to 0.1%). The chain joins TRBV10-1 to TRBJ2-2; D might be TRBD2 (5 bases). Germline V gene data show CDR1 as WNHNN and CDR2 as SYGVQD (reference sequence). The CDR3 runs to 14 residues. V was trimmed by 4 bases and J by 6 bases, leaving 12 bases between them. CDR3 residues: CASSVLPDSGELFF. The DNA of the CDR3 is TGCGCCAGCAGTGTTCTTCCGGACTCCGGGGAGCTGTTTTTT.

A note on this clonotype: One end of the junction is discordant with germline, which a read error may explain. V gene TRBV5-6 combines with J gene TRBJ2-7; no definite D call. Per the germline V gene, CDR1 is SGHDT and CDR2 is YYEEEE. The CDR3 runs 13 residues. This CDR3 is CASSLGQPYGQYF. The CDR3 bases are TGTGCCAGCAGCTTGGGACAACCGTACGGGCAGTACTTC.

This clonotype ranks as medium-sized (0.01 to 0.1%). The chain has TRBV4-1 and TRBJ2-7; tentative D call: TRBD1 (5 bases). V was shortened by 0 bases and J by 2 bases, with 14 bases between the two germline ends. The germline CDR1 and CDR2 sequences are MGHRA and YSYEKL. This CDR3 is 16 amino acids long. The CDR3: CASSQDISTGTYEQYF. CDR3 DNA: TGCGCCAGCAGCCAAGATATCAGTACAGGTACCTACGAGCAGTACTTC.

A word on this clonotype: A read error is possible here, since a much larger clone lies one base away. The gene calls are TRBV12-3 or TRBV12-4 and TRBJ2-7; unclear D gene. This CDR3 spans 12 amino acids. V lost 5 bases and J 2 bases, leaving 7 bases between the germline ends. The CDR3: CASSRSTYEQYF. The CDR3 DNA follows: TGTGCCAGCAGTCGGAGCACCTACGAGCAGTACTTC.

By frequency in the sample, this clonotype is medium-sized. The gene calls are TRBV11-2 and TRBJ2-1; the D gene is possibly TRBD2 (5 bases). CDR1 and CDR2 from the germline V gene are SGHAT and FQNNGV. Trimming removed 1 base at V and 7 bases at J, with 8 bases between. The CDR3 loop spans 13 amino acids. CDR3 sequence (DNA): TGTGCCAGCAGCTTAGGGTCGGGGAATGAGCAGTTCTTC. This translates into CASSLGSGNEQFF.

The chain employs TRBV19 and TRBJ1-5, with D uncertain. Germline loops: CDR1 LNHDA, CDR2 SQIVND (reference sequence). With 11 bases removed from V and 7 bases from J, the gap between germline ends came to 3 bases. The CDR3 runs to 8 residues. The CDR3 protein is CAFQPQHF. The CDR3 nucleotides read TGTGCCTTCCAGCCCCAGCATTTT.

By proportion, this clonotype is large. The genes are TRBV5-6 and TRBJ1-5; 9 bases are shared with TRBD1. Germline V gene sequence: CDR1 SGHDT, CDR2 YYEEEE. V trimming: 0 bases; J trimming: 7 bases; junction bases outside the gene matches: 2. The length of the CDR3 is 14 residues. This CDR3 reads CASSLGDREQPQHF. The CDR3 DNA sequence: TGTGCCAGCAGCTTGGGGGACAGGGAACAGCCCCAGCATTTT.

The V call is TRBV19, the J call TRBJ1-4; no definite D call. Germline-derived CDR1 and CDR2 are LNHDA and SQIVND (reference sequence). Deletions cut 9 bases from V and 6 bases from J, with 5 bases between. The CDR3 extends over 10 amino acids. CDR3 nucleotide sequence: TGTGCCAGCAGCGATGAAAAACTGTTTTTT. This gives the protein CASSDEKLFF.

By sample share, this clonotype is medium-sized. The chain recombines TRBV30 with TRBJ1-4; D uncertain. Germline CDR1 and CDR2: GTSNPN and SVGIG (reference sequence). The CDR3 covers 13 residues. V was shortened by 1 base and J by 3 bases, with 6 bases between the two germline ends. CDR3 nucleotide sequence: TGTGCCTGGAGTGATGGAGCTAATGAAAAACTGTTTTTT. Encoded protein: CAWSDGANEKLFF.

This clonotype is categorized as medium-sized (0.01 to 0.1%). This rearrangement joins TRBV5-1 to TRBJ2-2; TRBD1 aligns across 7 bases. The V and J ends lost 3 bases and 1 base, in that order; junction bases with no gene match: 0. The CDR3 spans 14 residues. Germline assignment: CDR1 SGHRS and CDR2 YFSETQ. The CDR3 sequence is CASSWTGNTGELFF. The CDR3 region has the DNA TGCGCCAGCAGCTGGACAGGGAACACCGGGGAGCTGTTTTTT.

This chain joins TRBV29-1 and TRBJ2-3; no firm D call. The CDR3 is made up of 18 amino acids. Trimming took off 1 base at V and 0 bases at J, with 20 bases between the two ends. Looked up from germline, CDR1 is SQVTM and CDR2 is ANQGSEA. The CDR3 protein is CSVEGVKETPASTDTQYF. CDR3 DNA sequence: TGCAGCGTTGAAGGCGTTAAGGAGACACCGGCCAGCACAGATACGCAGTATTTT.

To note about this clonotype: This may stem from a read error, because a much larger clone lies one nucleotide away. This chain joins TRBV29-1 and TRBJ2-3; D possibly uses TRBD1 or TRBD2 (7 bases each). Germline-derived CDR1 and CDR2 are SQVTM and ANQGSEA. This CDR3 is built from 15 residues. CDR3 loop: CGVPDPGGGTDTQYF. The CDR3, as DNA: TGCGGCGTTCCTGACCCAGGGGGGGGCACAGATACGCAGTATTTT.

The chain uses TRBV12-3 or TRBV12-4 and TRBJ2-5; 8 nucleotides line up with TRBD1. The J segment lost 5 bases and the V segment lost 3 bases, leaving 2 bases of the junction unmatched. The CDR3 has 13 amino acids. Here the CDR3 DNA reads TGTGCCAGCAGTTTTAACAGGGGGGAGACCCAGTACTTC. Its translation is CASSFNRGETQYF.

There are a few counts of this clonotype. J is TRBJ2-7 and V is TRBV15; no reliable D call. Germline loops: CDR1 LNHNV, CDR2 YYDKDF (reference sequence). Trimming took off 5 bases at V and 4 bases at J, with 12 bases between the two ends. The CDR3 is 13 amino acids. The CDR3 sequence: CATSGGLVYEQYF. CDR3 nucleotides: TGTGCCACCAGCGGTGGTCTCGTGTACGAGCAGTACTTC.

This clonotype rates as medium-sized. The rearrangement uses TRBV27 and TRBJ2-7; 9 bases align to TRBD2. Germline V CDR1 and CDR2: MNHEY, SMNVEV (reference sequence). This CDR3 spans 15 amino acids. V gave up 5 bases and J gave up 3 bases; unmatched junction bases: 8. CDR3 bases: TGTGCCAGCAGTATTTCTAGCGGGATCGTCTACGAGCAGTACTTC. The encoded protein is CASSISSGIVYEQYF.

This clonotype was counted once. The chain is built from TRBV4-1 and TRBJ2-5; D not certain. Trimming left V 0 bases short and J 5 bases short, with 16 bases between. This CDR3 is 16 amino acids long. CDR1 MGHRA and CDR2 YSYEKL come from the germline V gene. The CDR3 DNA reads TGCGCCAGCAGCCAAGATATGGAGCCTCTCCTTGAGACCCAGTACTTC. It specifies CASSQDMEPLLETQYF.

The V gene is TRBV4-1, the J gene TRBJ2-7; 8 bases map to TRBD2. Germline lookup yields CDR1 MGHRA and CDR2 YSYEKL. Trimming at V came to 4 bases and at J to 2 bases, leaving 4 bases not matched to a gene. This CDR3 has 14 amino acids. As DNA, the CDR3 is TGCGCCAGCAGCCCCGGGGGGGGCACCTACGAGCAGTACTTC. It yields the protein CASSPGGGTYEQYF.

CDR3 sequence reads: CASNTDVFAYNEQFF. The CDR3 DNA sequence: TGTGCCAGTAACACCGATGTTTTCGCCTACAATGAGCAGTTCTTC. This chain joins TRBV19 and TRBJ2-1; no reliable D call. Germline CDR1 reads LNHDA; CDR2 reads SQIVND (reference sequence). The V end was cut by 7 bases, the J end by 2 bases, with 15 bases between. This CDR3 comprises 15 residues.

This clonotype was recorded a few times. The chain recombines TRBV18 with TRBJ2-7; D may correspond to TRBD1 or TRBD2 (5 bases each). Germline V gives CDR1 KGHSH, CDR2 LQKENI. Trimming took 3 bases from V and 3 from J, leaving 15 bases between them. This CDR3 is built from 15 residues. In DNA form, the CDR3 reads TGTGCCAGCTCACCCCCTCTGGGACCATACTACGAGCAGTACTTC. Translating gives CASSPPLGPYYEQYF.

This chain connects TRBV5-6 to TRBJ2-1, with D maybe TRBD1 (5 bases). Germline lookup yields CDR1 SGHDT and CDR2 YYEEEE. The CDR3 contains 16 residues. V was trimmed by 4 bases and J by 0 bases, leaving 14 bases between them. The CDR3 nucleotides read TGTGCCAGCAGCCCTGGGGCGGCCAGCTCCTACAATGAGCAGTTCTTC. The encoded protein is CASSPGAASSYNEQFF.

Comment on this clonotype: This may stem from a read error, because a much larger clone lies one nucleotide away. The chain combines TRBV5-6 with TRBJ2-1; TRBD1 is a possible D gene (6 bases). Per germline, CDR1 SGHDT and CDR2 YYEEEE. The length of the CDR3 is 14 residues. The CDR3 nucleotides read TGTGCCAGCAGCTTGGGGACAGCATACAATGAGGAGTTCTTC. It is translated as CASSLGTAYNEEFF. Full variable domain (remainder filled in from reference TRBV5-6 and TRBJ2-1): DAGVTQSPTHLIKTRGQQVTLRCSPKSGHDTVSWYQQALGQGPQFIFQYYEEEERQRGNFPDRFSGHQFPNYSSELNVNALLLGDSALYLCASSLGTAYNEEFFGPGTRLTVL.

This clonotype is termed medium-sized (0.01 to 0.1%). J is TRBJ1-5 and V is TRBV27; 8 bases align to TRBD1. After removal of 5 bases from V and 1 base from J, the junction contained 4 bases not matched to a gene. CDR3 length: 15 residues. Germline V gives CDR1 MNHEY, CDR2 SMNVEV (reference sequence). The CDR3 loop is CASSHRGGSNQPQHF. The CDR3 nucleotides are TGTGCCAGCAGTCACAGGGGGGGGAGCAATCAGCCCCAGCATTTT.

The CDR3 here is CASSPISGTGGYEQYF. The CDR3 nucleotides are TGTGCCAGCAGTCCAATCTCAGGGACAGGAGGATACGAGCAGTACTTC. The chain employs TRBV27 and TRBJ2-7; 8 bases map to TRBD1. The J segment lost 4 bases and the V segment lost 5 bases, leaving 13 bases of the junction unmatched. Germline loops: CDR1 MNHEY, CDR2 SMNVEV (reference sequence). CDR3 size: 16 residues.

By share, this clonotype counts as medium-sized. The chain has TRBV4-1 and TRBJ2-7; D remains ambiguous. V dropped 0 bases and J dropped 1 base, with 10 bases sitting between them. The CDR3 extends over 15 amino acids. CDR1 is MGHRA, CDR2 YSYEKL, per germline. The CDR3 coding sequence is TGCGCCAGCAGCCAAGATTGGGCGGAGTCCTACGAGCAGTACTTC. It codes for CASSQDWAESYEQYF.

By share of the sample, this clonotype is medium-sized. The chain employs TRBV5-6 and TRBJ2-7, with TRBD1 matching 8 bases. The CDR3 totals 14 residues. Germline-derived CDR1 and CDR2 are SGHDT and YYEEEE. V lost 2 bases, J lost 3 bases, and 4 bases stayed unmatched. This chain's CDR3 is CASSLGTGNYEQYF. CDR3 in DNA: TGTGCCAGCAGCTTAGGGACAGGAAACTACGAGCAGTACTTC.

The V gene is TRBV7-9, the J gene TRBJ2-1, with 8 positions matching TRBD1. Germline V gives CDR1 SEHNR, CDR2 FQNEAQ (reference sequence). The CDR3 is 15 residues long. V lost 3 bases and J lost 4; bases outside the gene matches: 5. The CDR3 is CASSFTGTGYNEQFF. As DNA, the CDR3 is TGTGCCAGCAGCTTCACCGGGACAGGATACAATGAGCAGTTCTTC.

The chain links TRBV6-5 to TRBJ2-1; D could derive from TRBD1 or TRBD2 (5 bases each). CDR3 size: 14 residues. Trimming removed 3 bases at V and 8 bases at J, with 14 bases between. Per germline, CDR1 MNHEY and CDR2 SVGAGI. The chain's CDR3 is CASSYRGWVDEQFF. CDR3 in DNA: TGTGCCAGCAGTTATCGGGGCTGGGTGGATGAGCAGTTCTTC.